This T cell receptor (beta chain) was recovered during a study of OX40 agonist ivuxolimab in advanced cancers. For context, the study as a whole: Ivuxolimab was a fully human IgG2 agonistic monoclonal antibody targeting the costimulatory receptor OX40 (CD134). Three dose-escalation patients achieved partial responses, one with hepatocellular carcinoma and two with cutaneous melanoma. The paper reports the monotherapy dose-escalation portion (N of about 50 patients) of the phase I ivuxolimab trial. Prior anti-PD-1, anti-PD-L1 or anti-CTLA-4 therapy was permitted, and checkpoint inhibitors had been received by roughly 40% of dose-escalation patients. The dose-escalation cohort was around 84% male with a mean age of approximately 60 years, ranging from roughly 20 to 80. Intravenous ivuxolimab was administered to patients every 2 weeks at six dose levels: 0.01, 0.1, 0.3, 1.5, 3 and 10 mg/kg. The purpose of peripheral TCRbeta sequencing was to test whether ivuxolimab changed TCR sequence diversity and led to clonal T-cell expansion. Of the 52 patients in dose escalation, 19 had hepatocellular carcinoma, some 15 had melanoma, 9 had renal cell carcinoma and 9 had head and neck cancer.

What the authors observed across the whole study: Antigen specificity was not determined for the clonally expanded peripheral T cells. Low levels of normalized T-cell clonal expansion were also seen in some patients who did not respond. At doses from 0.1 to 3.0 mg/kg, clonal expansion was seen in both CD4+ and CD8+ blood T cells between baseline and week 6. Partial responders in the 0.1-3.0 mg/kg groups had among the lowest normalized peripheral clonal expansion, especially among CD8+ T cells. After ivuxolimab, more expanded clones were found on average in CD8+ T cells than in CD4+ T cells.

A word on this clone: Its specific antigen is unknown. Nothing much larger sits one base from this clone, and base qualities are not available.

In the germline V gene (reference sequence), CDR1 corresponds to LNHDA and CDR2 to SQIVND. The CDR3 numbers 13 residues from cysteine through phenylalanine. CDR3 DNA is the only sequence kept; it has 39 bases, read in frame from the first base. The germline ends are 9 bases apart after V is trimmed by 5 bases and J by 2 bases. Genomic DNA was extracted from sorted cells for sequencing of the TCRbeta CDR3 region. The immunoSEQ Assay was used to sequence the TCRbeta CDR3 regions. TCRdb limited this immuneACCESS table to in-frame rearrangements with V and J called. A share of clones is missing; checked studies link under half to unresolved V genes, and the rest is unexplained. The sample has about 73,000 clones on record, 80% to 95% of them singletons. 0.45% to 0.55% of the sample comes from the top ten. Patients with autoimmune disease history or receiving systemic immunosuppression were excluded from the trial. Peripheral blood for TCR sequencing was collected from all dose cohorts at baseline, on cycle 4 day 1, and on cycle 7 day 1. The samples were taken from a phase I, first-in-human, multicenter, open-label dose-escalation trial of ivuxolimab. Adults with locally advanced or metastatic melanoma, renal cell, hepatocellular, or head and neck squamous cell carcinoma were enrolled in the trial. Before TCR sequencing, CD4+ T cells and CD8+ T cells from peripheral blood were sorted into separate populations.

The TCR sequence derives from an adult with an advanced solid tumor such as melanoma, head and neck, liver or kidney cancer. The chain is assembled from TRBV19 and TRBJ2-5, with the identity of the D gene unclear. Sequences were derived from CD4+ or CD8+ T cells sorted from blood, sampled in a trial of the OX40 agonist ivuxolimab. The DNA reads as follows: TGTGCCAGTAGTCAGGCAGGACAAGAGACCCAGTACTTC. Its amino acids are CASSQAGQETQYF.